The clone carrying this T cell receptor beta chain came up many times. This entry is derived from a study of T cells after yellow fever vaccination. The study, taken as a whole, reports: Sequencing of sorted memory subsets on day 0 failed to detect almost all vaccine-responding clonotypes.

The CDR3 has 14 residues. CDR1 and CDR2 from the germline V gene are LNHDA and SQIVND (reference sequence). Trimming left V 6 bases short and J 1 base short, with 12 bases between. MiXCR, applied by TCRdb to the 5' RACE reads, yields one record per CDR3 protein. The sample holds about 20,000 distinct CDR3 sequences, less than 5.5% seen once. The sequencing here drew on PBMCs, either bulk or a sorted T-cell subset (CD4+, CD8+, memory, or dextramer-sorted; not recorded which), taken approximately 47 days after the first yellow fever vaccination. This receptor was taken from a young man who received the YFV17D yellow fever vaccine. The chain combines TRBV19 with TRBJ2-5; the D gene is possibly TRBD1 (6 bases). The CDR3 DNA is TGTGCCAGTAGCCAGGGGCTTTTCCAAGAGACCCAGTACTTC. Translation: CASSQGLFQETQYF.